The rows below give T cell receptor beta chains drawn from one sample of a study of ipilimumab plus nivolumab after autologous stem cell transplantation. Assay: immunoSEQ multiplex PCR; the TCRdb copy retains only in-frame clones and omits some. The table includes approximately 84,000 clones, under 85% detected once. The sample in question was PBMCs, obtained in a trial of ipilimumab plus nivolumab as post-transplant consolidation. These receptors came from a male donor with diffuse large B-cell lymphoma. Each CDR3 is given with its conserved first and last residue. Fields, in order: J gene, V gene, D gene, clone size, CDR3 length, CDR3 DNA, CDR3 protein. The D gene is left open where the match is weak. Expanded clones are given a class, and other clones once, few, many or no size at all.

J gene: TRBJ1-4; V gene: TRBV5-1; D gene: TRBD1; clone size: .; CDR3 length: 15; CDR3 DNA: TGCGCCAGCAGCTTGACAGGGGCAACTAATGAAAAACTGTTTTTT; CDR3 protein: CASSLTGATNEKLFF
J gene: TRBJ2-7; V gene: TRBV2; D gene: TRBD2; clone size: .; CDR3 length: 12; CDR3 DNA: TGTGCCAGCTTGGGACTAGCTCTTAGCCAGTACTTC; CDR3 protein: CASLGLALSQYF
J gene: TRBJ2-2; V gene: TRBV5-6; D gene: .; clone size: few; CDR3 length: 15; CDR3 DNA: TGTGCCAGCAGCTTGGGACAGGTCCACACCGGGGAGCTGTTTTTT; CDR3 protein: CASSLGQVHTGELFF
J gene: TRBJ2-2; V gene: TRBV7-2; D gene: TRBD2; clone size: .; CDR3 length: 14; CDR3 DNA: TGTGCCAGCTTAGCGGGCGGTGGGGCCGGGGAGCTGTTTTTT; CDR3 protein: CASLAGGGAGELFF
J gene: TRBJ2-3; V gene: TRBV7-2; D gene: .; clone size: .; CDR3 length: 15; CDR3 DNA: TGTGCCAGCAGCTTAGGAGGGGTTCCCACAGATACGCAGTATTTT; CDR3 protein: CASSLGGVPTDTQYF
J gene: TRBJ2-1; V gene: TRBV7-2; D gene: TRBD2; clone size: .; CDR3 length: 15; CDR3 DNA: TGTGCCAGCAGCTTCTTAGCGGGGGCATACAATGAGCAGTTCTTC; CDR3 protein: CASSFLAGAYNEQFF
J gene: TRBJ2-7; V gene: TRBV5-5; D gene: .; clone size: .; CDR3 length: 14; CDR3 DNA: TGTGCCAGCAGCTTTTCGGCAGGGGCCTACGAGCAGTACTTC; CDR3 protein: CASSFSAGAYEQYF
J gene: TRBJ1-4; V gene: TRBV18; D gene: .; clone size: .; CDR3 length: 11; CDR3 DNA: TGTGCCAGCTCACCGGGCGAAAAACTGTTTTTT; CDR3 protein: CASSPGEKLFF
J gene: TRBJ2-5; V gene: TRBV6-6; D gene: TRBD2; clone size: .; CDR3 length: 16; CDR3 DNA: TGTGCCAGCAGCCCAACGACTAGCGGGTACCAAGAGACCCAGTACTTC; CDR3 protein: CASSPTTSGYQETQYF
J gene: TRBJ2-7; V gene: TRBV10-2; D gene: TRBD2; clone size: .; CDR3 length: 15; CDR3 DNA: TGCGCCAGCAGTGAGTCGCGGGGGGCCGGGTACGAGCAGTACTTC; CDR3 protein: CASSESRGAGYEQYF
J gene: TRBJ1-5; V gene: TRBV4-3; D gene: .; clone size: .; CDR3 length: 14; CDR3 DNA: TGCGCCAGCAGCCAAATGGTGAGCAATCAGCCCCAGCATTTT; CDR3 protein: CASSQMVSNQPQHF
J gene: TRBJ2-1; V gene: TRBV5-1; D gene: TRBD1; clone size: few; CDR3 length: 15; CDR3 DNA: TGCGCCAGCAGCTTGGAGGGACAGGCATACAATGAGCAGTTCTTC; CDR3 protein: CASSLEGQAYNEQFF
J gene: TRBJ1-2; V gene: TRBV28; D gene: .; clone size: once; CDR3 length: 13; CDR3 DNA: TGTGCCAGCAGCTCCCTAATTGGGACGGACAGCACCTTC; CDR3 protein: CASSSLIGTDSTF
J gene: TRBJ1-3; V gene: TRBV5-6; D gene: TRBD1; clone size: few; CDR3 length: 15; CDR3 DNA: TGTGCCAGCAGCTTAAACAGGGGCCCTGGAAACACCATATATTTT; CDR3 protein: CASSLNRGPGNTIYF
J gene: TRBJ1-1; V gene: TRBV19; D gene: TRBD1; clone size: once; CDR3 length: 15; CDR3 DNA: TGTGCCAGTAGTATTTGGGACAGCTCGAACACTGAAGCTTTCTTT; CDR3 protein: CASSIWDSSNTEAFF
J gene: TRBJ1-5; V gene: TRBV2; D gene: .; clone size: .; CDR3 length: 15; CDR3 DNA: TGTGCCAGCAGTGAAGAAGGACATAGCAATCAGCCCCAGCATTTT; CDR3 protein: CASSEEGHSNQPQHF
J gene: TRBJ2-7; V gene: TRBV11-3; D gene: TRBD1; clone size: .; CDR3 length: 15; CDR3 DNA: TGTGCCAGCAGCTTAGACGGGGACAGAAGTTCCGAGCAGTACTTC; CDR3 protein: CASSLDGDRSSEQYF
J gene: TRBJ2-1; V gene: TRBV9; D gene: TRBD2; clone size: once; CDR3 length: 17; CDR3 DNA: TGTGCCAGCAGCGCCTATTCCACGGGACTAACAAGCATGATGCAGTTCTTC; CDR3 protein: CASSAYSTGLTSMMQFF
J gene: TRBJ2-1; V gene: TRBV13; D gene: .; clone size: .; CDR3 length: 17; CDR3 DNA: TGTGCCAGCAGCCCGACCCCGGGACCCCAAGCGGAAAATGAGCAGTTCTTC; CDR3 protein: CASSPTPGPQAENEQFF
J gene: TRBJ1-6; V gene: TRBV27; D gene: .; clone size: .; CDR3 length: 14; CDR3 DNA: TGTGCCAGCAGTTCGGGACGGTATAATTCACCCCTCCACTTT; CDR3 protein: CASSSGRYNSPLHF
J gene: TRBJ2-7; V gene: TRBV6-6; D gene: .; clone size: .; CDR3 length: 11; CDR3 DNA: TGTGCCAGCAGTTCCCTGTGGGAGCAGTACTTC; CDR3 protein: CASSSLWEQYF
J gene: TRBJ1-5; V gene: TRBV21-1; D gene: .; clone size: once; CDR3 length: 19; CDR3 DNA: TGTGCCAGCAGCAAAACACCCAGGGAGCCCTTGAGGGGCAATCAGCCCCAGCATTTT; CDR3 protein: CASSKTPREPLRGNQPQHF
J gene: TRBJ2-3; V gene: TRBV10-3; D gene: TRBD2; clone size: once; CDR3 length: 16; CDR3 DNA: TGTGCCATCAGTGAGGCCGGGACTACCAGCACAGATACGCAGTATTTT; CDR3 protein: CAISEAGTTSTDTQYF
J gene: TRBJ1-3; V gene: TRBV6-1; D gene: TRBD1; clone size: .; CDR3 length: 15; CDR3 DNA: TGTGCCAGCACAAAACAGGGGGACTCTGGAAACACCATATATTTT; CDR3 protein: CASTKQGDSGNTIYF
J gene: TRBJ2-7; V gene: TRBV6-5; D gene: .; clone size: .; CDR3 length: 13; CDR3 DNA: TGTGCCAGCAGTAGGGGACCCGGGGGTGAGCAGTACTTC; CDR3 protein: CASSRGPGGEQYF
J gene: TRBJ2-1; V gene: TRBV9; D gene: .; clone size: .; CDR3 length: 14; CDR3 DNA: TGTGCCAGCAGCGTAGAGGGGGCGGGAGTTGAGCAGTTCTTC; CDR3 protein: CASSVEGAGVEQFF
J gene: TRBJ1-5; V gene: TRBV6-1; D gene: .; clone size: .; CDR3 length: 12; CDR3 DNA: TGTGCCAGCTCAGTAGGAGATCAGCCCCAGCATTTT; CDR3 protein: CASSVGDQPQHF
J gene: TRBJ2-5; V gene: TRBV7-9; D gene: .; clone size: .; CDR3 length: 12; CDR3 DNA: TGTGCCAGCAGGGCCCTTGATGAGACCCAGTACTTC; CDR3 protein: CASRALDETQYF
J gene: TRBJ2-7; V gene: TRBV6-1; D gene: .; clone size: .; CDR3 length: 11; CDR3 DNA: TGTGCCAGCACTGACCTCTACGAGCAGTACTTC; CDR3 protein: CASTDLYEQYF
J gene: TRBJ2-7; V gene: TRBV6-6; D gene: .; clone size: .; CDR3 length: 13; CDR3 DNA: TGTGCCAGCAGTTACTCGGTCATCAGCGAGCAGTACTTC; CDR3 protein: CASSYSVISEQYF
J gene: TRBJ2-1; V gene: TRBV5-6; D gene: .; clone size: .; CDR3 length: 17; CDR3 DNA: TGTGCCAGCAGCTTAGTGTTCTACGGGAGCTCCTACAATGAGCAGTTCTTC; CDR3 protein: CASSLVFYGSSYNEQFF
J gene: TRBJ2-3; V gene: TRBV4-1; D gene: TRBD2; clone size: .; CDR3 length: 17; CDR3 DNA: TGCGCCAGCAGCCAAGGTCCGACTAGCGGGGGACTCAATACGCAGTATTTT; CDR3 protein: CASSQGPTSGGLNTQYF
J gene: TRBJ1-5; V gene: TRBV7-2; D gene: .; clone size: once; CDR3 length: 15; CDR3 DNA: TGTGCCAGCAGCCCAGGGCTTTCGCGCAATCAGCCCCAGCATTTT; CDR3 protein: CASSPGLSRNQPQHF
J gene: TRBJ2-7; V gene: TRBV4-1; D gene: TRBD2; clone size: .; CDR3 length: 15; CDR3 DNA: TGCGCCAGCAGCCCAGGGAGGGACTTGGCCTACGAGCAGTACTTC; CDR3 protein: CASSPGRDLAYEQYF
J gene: TRBJ1-2; V gene: TRBV4-2; D gene: .; clone size: .; CDR3 length: 15; CDR3 DNA: TGTGCCAGCAGCCAAGATGACCGCGGGAACTATGGCTACACCTTC; CDR3 protein: CASSQDDRGNYGYTF
J gene: TRBJ2-5; V gene: TRBV4-2; D gene: .; clone size: .; CDR3 length: 15; CDR3 DNA: TGTGCCAGCAGCCAAGGACAGGGAGGTAGCGAGACCCAGTACTTC; CDR3 protein: CASSQGQGGSETQYF
J gene: TRBJ2-1; V gene: TRBV13; D gene: TRBD2; clone size: .; CDR3 length: 15; CDR3 DNA: TGTGCCAGCAGCGCCCCGGCGGGGGGGCGGTATGAGCAGTTCTTC; CDR3 protein: CASSAPAGGRYEQFF
J gene: TRBJ2-1; V gene: TRBV6-1; D gene: .; clone size: .; CDR3 length: 15; CDR3 DNA: TGTGCCAGCAGCGCCGGACAGAACAGACGGGGTGAGCAGTTCTTC; CDR3 protein: CASSAGQNRRGEQFF
J gene: TRBJ2-5; V gene: TRBV5-1; D gene: .; clone size: .; CDR3 length: 14; CDR3 DNA: TGCGCCAGCAGCCCACCCGGAGCAATGGAGACCCAGTACTTC; CDR3 protein: CASSPPGAMETQYF
J gene: TRBJ2-3; V gene: TRBV12-5; D gene: TRBD2; clone size: .; CDR3 length: 15; CDR3 DNA: TGTGCTAGTGGTTTGGCTAGCGGGGGGGCAGATACGCAGTATTTT; CDR3 protein: CASGLASGGADTQYF
J gene: TRBJ2-3; V gene: TRBV10-3; D gene: .; clone size: .; CDR3 length: 15; CDR3 DNA: TGTGCCATCAGTGAGGGAGCAGGGGGCACAGATACGCAGTATTTT; CDR3 protein: CAISEGAGGTDTQYF
J gene: TRBJ1-2; V gene: TRBV20-1; D gene: .; clone size: .; CDR3 length: 11; CDR3 DNA: TGCAGTGCTAGTGGGCCGGGTGGCTACACCTTC; CDR3 protein: CSASGPGGYTF
J gene: TRBJ2-7; V gene: TRBV4-1; D gene: TRBD1; clone size: .; CDR3 length: 15; CDR3 DNA: TGCGCCAGCAGCCAAACCCGGGACAGGGGCTACGAGCAGTACTTC; CDR3 protein: CASSQTRDRGYEQYF
J gene: TRBJ2-5; V gene: TRBV29-1; D gene: TRBD2; clone size: .; CDR3 length: 17; CDR3 DNA: TGCAGCGTTGAGGGACTAGCGAAAACGGACCCACAAGAGACCCAGTACTTC; CDR3 protein: CSVEGLAKTDPQETQYF
J gene: TRBJ2-1; V gene: TRBV18; D gene: .; clone size: .; CDR3 length: 13; CDR3 DNA: TGTGCCAGCTCACCGGGTCTTTACAATGAGCAGTTCTTC; CDR3 protein: CASSPGLYNEQFF
J gene: TRBJ1-2; V gene: TRBV5-1; D gene: .; clone size: .; CDR3 length: 13; CDR3 DNA: TGCGCCAGCAGCTTGGGACAGAACTATGGCTACACCTTC; CDR3 protein: CASSLGQNYGYTF
J gene: TRBJ1-5; V gene: TRBV6-5; D gene: .; clone size: few; CDR3 length: 14; CDR3 DNA: TGTGCCAGCAGTTACTCCGGCAGGGGACAGCCCCAGCATTTT; CDR3 protein: CASSYSGRGQPQHF
J gene: TRBJ2-7; V gene: TRBV5-1; D gene: .; clone size: few; CDR3 length: 14; CDR3 DNA: TGCGCCAGCAGCTTGGACAGGCCATCCTACGAGCAGTACTTC; CDR3 protein: CASSLDRPSYEQYF
J gene: TRBJ2-1; V gene: TRBV7-6; D gene: TRBD1; clone size: few; CDR3 length: 16; CDR3 DNA: TGTGCCAGCAGCATCCTGACAGGGCGTGGATTTGGTGAGCAGTTCTTC; CDR3 protein: CASSILTGRGFGEQFF
J gene: TRBJ2-1; V gene: TRBV6-6; D gene: .; clone size: .; CDR3 length: 12; CDR3 DNA: TGTGCCAGCAGTACGGGGTACAATGAGCAGTTCTTC; CDR3 protein: CASSTGYNEQFF